This T cell receptor beta chain was sequenced for a study of T cell changes during pregnancy in multiple sclerosis. Measured with immunoSEQ multiplex PCR; TCRdb has only the in-frame clones, and not every one. Of about 64,000 clones in the sample, around 97% were seen once. This clonotype was sampled from a female donor with multiple sclerosis, enrolled in a pregnancy study. The sequencing used CD8+ T cells from peripheral blood mononuclear cells, collected after pregnancy.

CDR3 protein: CASSTRMNTEAFF. DNA for the CDR3: TGTGCCAGCAGCACTCGCATGAACACTGAAGCTTTCTTT. V and J are TRBV5-4 and TRBJ1-1; D unresolved. V was shortened by 4 bases and J by 0 bases, with 7 bases between the two germline ends. Germline CDR1 reads SGHNT; CDR2 reads YYREEE (reference sequence). This CDR3 has 13 residues.